The present entry profiles one T cell receptor (beta chain) with its context. Its antigen is currently unknown. The CDR3 extends over 15 amino acids. The junction had 10 bases not matched to a gene; V was cut back by 5 bases and J by 4 bases. CDR1 SGHVS and CDR2 FQNEAQ come from the germline V gene. This entry is derived from a study of cytomegalovirus exposure and HLA in healthy donors. General study points: For most TCR sequences rarity was the rule, although some public TCRs occurred in many donors.

Sequencing used immunoSEQ multiplex PCR; TCRdb keeps in-frame clones, though not all of them. The sample contains approximately 300,000 clones, roughly 87% of which appear only once. The sequenced material came from PBMCs. The sequence derives from a woman in her thirties in good health and CMV-seropositive. This sequence joins TRBV7-8 and TRBJ1-1; 7 bases match TRBD1. The DNA for the CDR3 is TGTGCCAGCAGCCCACAGGGGAGTGTGGGCACTGAAGCTTTCTTT. Translated, it gives CASSPQGSVGTEAFF.